These 26 T cell receptor beta chains were all obtained from the same sample, sequenced in a study of PD-1 blockade in mismatch repair-deficient tumors. The protocol was immunoSEQ multiplex PCR, while the TCRdb copy is restricted to in-frame clones and leaves out a portion. The table lists about 8,700 clones, about 90% of them singletons, with approximately 12% in the top ten. The time point was: 10-day in vitro stimulation with candidate neoantigen peptide 7. What these receptors recognize is not known. The material was cells cultured in vitro, obtained from a patient treated with pembrolizumab. The receptor source for this set is an adult with mismatch repair-deficient cancer.

This chain joins TRBV6-1 and TRBJ2-1, with TRBD1 identical over 10 bases. This CDR3 spans 16 amino acids. Germline V gene sequence: CDR1 MNHNS, CDR2 SASEGT. With V trimmed by 2 bases and J by 4 bases, 5 bases remained unmatched. The CDR3 DNA reads as TGTGCCAGCAGTGAATTCGACAGGGGGCTATACAATGAGCAGTTCTTC. Encoded protein: CASSEFDRGLYNEQFF.

This sequence joins TRBV6-5 and TRBJ1-1; 9 bases map to TRBD1. This CDR3 contains 14 residues. V gave up 5 bases and J gave up 6 bases; unmatched junction bases: 7. Germline-derived CDR1 and CDR2 are MNHEY and SVGAGI. CDR3 sequence: CASSPTGGYPEAFF. DNA for the CDR3: TGTGCCAGCAGTCCTACAGGGGGCTACCCTGAAGCTTTCTTT.

The rearrangement uses TRBV5-1 and TRBJ2-3; D perhaps matches TRBD1 (5 bases). V lost 2 bases to trimming and J lost 5 bases, with 15 bases between them. This CDR3 has 15 residues. CDR1 is SGHRS and CDR2 is YFSETQ in the germline V gene. The CDR3 DNA sequence: TGCGCCAGCAGCTTTTCTAACCTGCAGGGAGATACGCAGTATTTT. Amino acids: CASSFSNLQGDTQYF.

This sequence joins TRBV7-2 and TRBJ2-4, with a weak D call TRBD2 (6 bases). Trimming took off 5 bases at V and 0 bases at J, with 11 bases between the two ends. This CDR3 is 15 amino acids long. Germline V gene lookup returns CDR1 SGHTA and CDR2 FQGNSA. The CDR3 region has the DNA TGTGCCAGCAGCACCTCGGGAGTAGCCAAAAACATTCAGTACTTC. The encoded protein is CASSTSGVAKNIQYF.

The chain carries TRBV27 and TRBJ2-5, with 11 bases aligning to TRBD2. Germline CDR1 MNHEY, CDR2 SMNVEV (reference sequence). Trimming took 4 bases from V and 4 from J; bases not matched to a gene: 5. This CDR3 is built from 15 residues. Written as DNA, the CDR3 is TGTGCCAGCAGTTCCCTGACTAGCGGGACAGAGACCCAGTACTTC. It translates to CASSSLTSGTETQYF.

The chain links TRBV5-1 to TRBJ2-7; maybe TRBD2 (6 bases). Germline CDR1 is SGHRS and CDR2 is YFSETQ. CDR3 length: 15 residues. Trimming took off 3 bases at V and 1 base at J, with 14 bases between the two ends. In nucleotides, the CDR3 is TGCGCCAGCAGCTCAACTAGCTTACCATCCTACGAGCAGTACTTC. This gives the protein CASSSTSLPSYEQYF.

The rearrangement links TRBV7-2 to TRBJ2-7; D uncertain. The germline CDR1 and CDR2 sequences are SGHTA and FQGNSA. Trimming shortened V by 6 bases and J by 1 base, and 10 bases separated the two germline ends. The CDR3 totals 13 residues. The DNA for the CDR3 is TGTGCCAGCAGGGACCCAGGTTCCTACGAGCAGTACTTC. It specifies CASRDPGSYEQYF.

V gene TRBV29-1 combines with J gene TRBJ2-1, with 8 bases identical to TRBD2. Per germline, CDR1 SQVTM and CDR2 ANQGSEA. V shed 8 bases and J 4 bases; nucleotides not matched to a gene: 13. This CDR3 is 15 amino acids long. The DNA for the CDR3 is TGCAGCTCGTGTTCGGGAGGGGGTTTATACAATGAGCAGTTCTTC. Amino acids: CSSCSGGGLYNEQFF.

In this sample, this clone turned up once. This chain connects TRBV28 to TRBJ1-2; D unresolved. Germline-derived CDR1 and CDR2 are MDHEN and SYDVKM. CDR3 size: 13 residues. The V and J ends lost 4 bases and 5 bases respectively, with 11 bases between them. The CDR3 sequence: CASSYGSLYGYTF. The CDR3 DNA reads as TGTGCCAGCAGTTATGGGTCACTTTATGGCTACACCTTC.

V usage is TRBV19 and J usage is TRBJ2-1, with 7 bases lining up with TRBD1. The CDR3 has 16 amino acids. V was clipped by 9 bases and J by 5 bases; unmatched bases: 16. Per the germline V gene, CDR1 is LNHDA and CDR2 is SQIVND (reference sequence). CDR3 residues: CASTQPGQRANNEQFF. The CDR3 DNA sequence: TGTGCCAGCACCCAACCGGGACAGAGAGCAAACAATGAGCAGTTCTTC.

The CDR3 loop is CASSFTWTVKGEQYF. The CDR3 DNA follows: TGTGCCAGCAGCTTTACCTGGACAGTCAAGGGGGAGCAGTACTTC. V usage is TRBV11-2 and J usage is TRBJ2-7; D might be TRBD1 (6 bases). CDR1 is SGHAT, CDR2 FQNNGV, per germline. The V end lost 3 bases, the J end lost 7 bases, and 19 bases lay between the germline ends. The CDR3 consists of 15 residues. The variable domain in full, with the rest retrieved from reference TRBV11-2 and TRBJ2-7, is EAGVAQSPRYKIIEKRQSVAFWCNPISGHATLYWYQQILGQGPKLLIQFQNNGVVDDSQLPKDRFSAERLKGVDSTLKIQPAKLEDSAVYLCASSFTWTVKGEQYFGPGTRLTVT.

The rearrangement uses TRBV28 and TRBJ2-7, with 13 bases matching TRBD2. This CDR3 contains 15 residues. V was pared by 0 bases and J by 6 bases, with 2 bases of the junction left unmatched. CDR1 is MDHEN and CDR2 is SYDVKM in the germline V gene. CDR3 sequence reads: CASSLWTSGRSEQYF. In nucleotides, the CDR3 is TGTGCCAGCAGTTTATGGACTAGCGGGAGGAGCGAGCAGTACTTC.

The chain joins TRBV5-1 to TRBJ1-6, with D perhaps matching TRBD1 (6 bases). Per the germline V gene, CDR1 is SGHRS and CDR2 is YFSETQ. This CDR3 region has 15 residues. Trimming stripped 1 base from V and 8 bases from J, with 13 bases between. CDR3 loop: CASSLLGGADSPLHF. The CDR3 DNA follows: TGCGCCAGCAGCTTGTTGGGGGGGGCGGATTCACCCCTCCACTTT.

This chain uses TRBV4-2 with TRBJ2-7, with 8 bases identical to TRBD2. Looked up from germline, CDR1 is LGHNA and CDR2 is YNFKEQ. V was pared by 3 bases and J by 4 bases, with 8 bases of the junction left unmatched. CDR3 length: 15 residues. CDR3 loop: CASSQVPGGPYEQYF. DNA of the CDR3: TGTGCCAGCAGCCAGGTCCCGGGAGGGCCGTACGAGCAGTACTTC.

The CDR3 DNA is TGTGCCAGCAGCCGGCTAGGAAGCACAGATACGCAGTATTTT. It translates to CASSRLGSTDTQYF. The V call is TRBV28, the J call TRBJ2-3; D is ambiguous. The ends were cut back, 6 bases at V and 0 bases at J, with 10 bases in the middle. Germline V gene lookup returns CDR1 MDHEN and CDR2 SYDVKM. This CDR3 is 14 amino acids long. The full variable domain, with the rest looked up from reference TRBV28 and TRBJ2-3, is DVKVTQSSRYLVKRTGEKVFLECVQDMDHENMFWYRQDPGLGLRLIYFSYDVKMKEKGDIPEGYSVSREKKERFSLILESASTNQTSMYLCASSRLGSTDTQYFGPGTRLTVL.

The chain combines TRBV19 with TRBJ2-7; maybe TRBD2 (6 bases). The CDR3 runs 14 residues. CDR1 and CDR2 (germline): LNHDA, SQIVND (reference sequence). V gave up 5 bases and J gave up 4 bases, with 15 bases separating them. The CDR3 nucleotides read TGTGCCAGTAGTCCCTGGGGGAGCGGGTACGAGCAGTACTTC. This encodes CASSPWGSGYEQYF.

The chain couples TRBV9 to TRBJ2-7; 11 bases align to TRBD2. The V gene's germline CDR1 is SGDLS and CDR2 YYNGEE. The CDR3 totals 14 residues. V trimming: 4 bases; J trimming: 6 bases; junction bases outside the gene matches: 6. The CDR3 DNA is TGTGCCAGCAGCACACTAGCGGGAGACGGCGAGCAGTACTTC. This sequence encodes CASSTLAGDGEQYF.

This clone was counted once. The gene calls are TRBV9 and TRBJ1-1; D might be TRBD1 (6 bases). Per the germline V gene, CDR1 is SGDLS and CDR2 is YYNGEE. This CDR3 has 17 amino acids. V lost 0 bases, J lost 3 bases, and 18 bases lay in between. DNA for the CDR3: TGTGCCAGCAGCGTAGATCTGTCGGGCAGGGGCGACACTGAAGCTTTCTTT. This encodes CASSVDLSGRGDTEAFF.

V usage is TRBV27 and J usage is TRBJ2-2; D possibly corresponds to TRBD2 (6 bases). The CDR3 is made up of 15 amino acids. Between the trimmed V and J ends, which lost 5 bases and 1 base, there was a span of 11 bases. Germline V CDR1 and CDR2: MNHEY, SMNVEV (reference sequence). The CDR3 DNA sequence: TGTGCCAGCAGTCAGGGACTCTTGAACACCGGGGAGCTGTTTTTT. Translating gives CASSQGLLNTGELFF.

This rearrangement joins TRBV25-1 to TRBJ2-7; no reliable D call. This CDR3 comprises 14 residues. Trimming shortened V by 3 bases and J by 3 bases, and 12 bases separated the two germline ends. The germline gives CDR1 MGHDK, CDR2 SYGVNS. CDR3 bases: TGTGCCAGCAGTGACCCCACAGAACTCTACGAGCAGTACTTC. This translates into CASSDPTELYEQYF.

The chain recombines TRBV5-5 with TRBJ2-5; 9 nucleotides match TRBD1. The CDR3 has 14 amino acids. The V segment lost 4 bases and the J segment 4 bases; nucleotides outside the gene matches: 5. The germline gives CDR1 SGHKS, CDR2 YYEKEE (reference sequence). The CDR3 protein is CASSDRGFGETQYF. Written as DNA, the CDR3 is TGTGCCAGCAGCGACAGGGGGTTTGGAGAGACCCAGTACTTC.

The rearrangement uses TRBV30 and TRBJ2-1; D gene ambiguous. CDR3 length: 15 residues. V lost 1 base and J lost 5, with 15 bases in between. CDR1 is GTSNPN and CDR2 is SVGIG in the germline V gene (reference sequence). CDR3 sequence reads: CAWSGDWAKNNEQFF. The CDR3 DNA sequence: TGTGCCTGGAGTGGGGATTGGGCCAAAAACAATGAGCAGTTCTTC.

This chain joins TRBV9 and TRBJ1-5; 7 nucleotides align to TRBD1. The CDR3 covers 21 residues. With V trimmed by 0 bases and J by 0 bases, 18 bases remained unmatched. The V gene's germline CDR1 is SGDLS and CDR2 YYNGEE. This CDR3 is CASSVGVGQAPTLYSNQPQHF. In DNA, the CDR3 is TGTGCCAGCAGCGTAGGGGTCGGACAGGCCCCAACGCTGTATAGCAATCAGCCCCAGCATTTT.

J is TRBJ1-1 and V is TRBV28, with TRBD1 matching over 7 bases. Germline V lookup: CDR1 MDHEN, CDR2 SYDVKM. V trimming: 6 bases; J trimming: 6 bases; junction bases outside the gene matches: 7. The CDR3 is 13 residues long. The CDR3 reads CASSRRQGSEAFF. The CDR3 DNA sequence: TGTGCCAGCAGCCGACGACAGGGATCTGAAGCTTTCTTT.

This chain links TRBV29-1 with TRBJ2-7; 8 bases align to TRBD2. J was trimmed by 6 bases and V by 3 bases; bases with no gene match: 7. The germline CDR1 and CDR2 sequences are SQVTM and ANQGSEA. The CDR3 totals 13 residues. The CDR3 coding sequence is TGCAGCGTTGAGGAGCGGGAGCGGGGCGAGCAGTACTTC. This sequence encodes CSVEERERGEQYF.

This chain links TRBV11-2 with TRBJ2-5; D possibly matches TRBD1 or TRBD2 (6 bases each). V was clipped by 0 bases and J by 2 bases, with 16 bases between them. CDR1 is SGHAT and CDR2 is FQNNGV in the germline V gene. This CDR3 is 17 amino acids long. The CDR3 reads CASSLDLGVGGQETQYF. The CDR3 DNA is TGTGCCAGCAGCTTAGATCTCGGCGTAGGGGGGCAAGAGACCCAGTACTTC.